The present entry profiles one TCR beta chain with its context. The data were taken from a study of T-cell reconstitution after alpha-beta-depleted transplantation in children. Unique molecular identifiers tagged the TCRbeta library. TCRdb reprocessed the PCR reads via MiXCR and lists one record per CDR3 protein. Among about 350,000 distinct CDR3 sequences, about 14% were seen once, and the ten largest hold around 4%. The TCR comes from a human donor who donated a stem cell graft to a child with Fanconi anemia. Sequenced material: PBMCs, taken from the stem cell graft.

CDR3: CASSLTHATNEKLFF. DNA for the CDR3: TGTGCCAGCAGTTTGACGCATGCAACTAATGAAAAACTGTTTTTT. This chain uses TRBV28 with TRBJ1-4; no clear D gene. CDR3 length: 15 amino acids. The V end lost 3 bases, the J end lost 0 bases, and 8 bases lay between the germline ends. CDR1 MDHEN and CDR2 SYDVKM come from the germline V gene.